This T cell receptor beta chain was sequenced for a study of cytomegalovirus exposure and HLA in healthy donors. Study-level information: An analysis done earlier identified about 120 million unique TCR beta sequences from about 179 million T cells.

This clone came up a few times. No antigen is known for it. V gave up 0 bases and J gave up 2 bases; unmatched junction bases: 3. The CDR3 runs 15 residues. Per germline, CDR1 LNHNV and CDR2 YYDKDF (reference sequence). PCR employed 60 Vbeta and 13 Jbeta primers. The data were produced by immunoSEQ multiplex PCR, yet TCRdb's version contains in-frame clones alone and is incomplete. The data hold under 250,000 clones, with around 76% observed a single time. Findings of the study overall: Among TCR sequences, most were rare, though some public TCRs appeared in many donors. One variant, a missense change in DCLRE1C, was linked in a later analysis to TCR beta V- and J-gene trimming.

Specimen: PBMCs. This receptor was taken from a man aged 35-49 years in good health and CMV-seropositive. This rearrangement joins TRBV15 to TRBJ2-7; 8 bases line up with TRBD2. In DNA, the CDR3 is TGTGCCACCAGCAGAGATAAGCGGGAGACCTACGAGCAGTACTTC. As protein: CATSRDKRETYEQYF.